This passage covers 14 T cell receptor beta chains from one sample sequenced in a study of blood T cell repertoires in COVID-19. The repertoire was sequenced with immunoSEQ multiplex PCR; TCRdb's copy has only in-frame clones and lacks some. The sample records tens of thousands of clones, over 85% being singletons. Input material: peripheral blood. These receptors were obtained from a man aged 50 to 60 with acute or convalescent COVID-19.

This sequence joins TRBV13 and TRBJ1-1; weak D call: TRBD1 (5 bases). The V and J ends lost 9 bases and 1 base respectively, with 18 bases between them. CDR1 PRHDT and CDR2 FYEKMQ come from the germline V gene (reference sequence). This CDR3 contains 15 residues. In DNA form, the CDR3 reads TGTGCCAGTATTCTCTCCGGGACTGGGAACACTGAAGCTTTCTTT. Protein sequence: CASILSGTGNTEAFF.

The chain links TRBV7-9 to TRBJ1-1, with D unresolved. The CDR3 consists of 15 residues. CDR1 and CDR2 from the germline V gene are SEHNR and FQNEAQ (reference sequence). The V end was cut by 1 base, the J end by 0 bases, with 9 bases between. CDR3 DNA: TGTGCCAGCAGCTTAGTGGGCAGCATGAACACTGAAGCTTTCTTT. Encoded protein: CASSLVGSMNTEAFF.

The chain employs TRBV6-5 and TRBJ2-1; the match to TRBD2 covers 11 bases. From germline, CDR1 is MNHEY and CDR2 SVGAGI. CDR3 length: 15 amino acids. With 4 bases clipped from V and 4 bases from J, the junction kept 3 bases outside the gene matches. CDR3 coding DNA: TGTGCCAGCAGTTCTAGCGGGGGGTGGTACAATGAGCAGTTCTTC. This encodes CASSSSGGWYNEQFF.

The chain employs TRBV19 and TRBJ2-1; D perhaps matches TRBD2 (7 bases). This CDR3 is 14 amino acids long. Per the germline V gene, CDR1 is LNHDA and CDR2 is SQIVND (reference sequence). Deletions cut 7 bases from V and 2 bases from J, with 12 bases between. The CDR3 here is CASTTGGAYNEQFF. The CDR3 nucleotides read TGTGCCAGTACAACGGGGGGCGCCTACAATGAGCAGTTCTTC.

This rearrangement joins TRBV4-2 to TRBJ2-7, with 7 bases fitting TRBD2. With 3 bases clipped from V and 4 bases from J, the junction kept 6 bases outside the gene matches. This CDR3 has 14 amino acids. Per germline, CDR1 LGHNA and CDR2 YNFKEQ. CDR3 protein: CASSQGGGVYEQYF. The DNA for the CDR3 is TGTGCCAGCAGCCAGGGTGGGGGGGTGTACGAGCAGTACTTC.

The chain couples TRBV9 to TRBJ1-1; D remains ambiguous. The CDR3 totals 14 residues. Trimming removed 0 bases at V and 2 bases at J, with 8 bases between. From germline, CDR1 is SGDLS and CDR2 YYNGEE. CDR3 sequence (DNA): TGTGCCAGCAGCGTAGGACCGACTAACACTGAAGCTTTCTTT. Translated: CASSVGPTNTEAFF. The full variable domain, completed using reference TRBV9 and TRBJ1-1, is DSGVTQTPKHLITATGQRVTLRCSPRSGDLSVYWYQQSLDQGLQFLIQYYNGEERAKGNILERFSAQQFPDLHSELNLSSLELGDSALYFCASSVGPTNTEAFFGQGTRLTVV.

The chain links TRBV18 to TRBJ1-5; 8 bases map to TRBD1. Germline V gives CDR1 KGHSH, CDR2 LQKENI. The J segment lost 11 bases and the V segment lost 2 bases, leaving 5 bases of the junction unmatched. The CDR3 is made up of 13 amino acids. CDR3 coding DNA: TGTGCCAGCTCACCATCGGACAGGGCTGCCCAGCATTTT. It codes for CASSPSDRAAQHF.

In DNA, the CDR3 is TGCGCCAGCAGCCAAGGGACAGGGAGGACAGGTGGTGAAAAACTGTTTTTT. Encoded protein: CASSQGTGRTGGEKLFF. The chain links TRBV4-3 to TRBJ1-4; 8 positions match TRBD1. Germline V CDR1 and CDR2: LGHNA, YSLEER. The CDR3 covers 17 residues. The trim removed 1 base at V and 7 bases at J, leaving 11 bases unmatched.

This clone was recorded only once. This chain joins TRBV7-2 and TRBJ2-5; TRBD2 matches 8 bases. The CDR3 contains 16 residues. The ends lost 1 base at V and 4 bases at J; junction bases unmatched: 8. Per germline, CDR1 SGHTA and CDR2 FQGNSA. Here the CDR3 reads CASSLVGPGGGETQYF. The CDR3 DNA reads TGTGCCAGCAGCTTAGTTGGCCCCGGGGGGGGAGAGACCCAGTACTTC.

The rearrangement uses TRBV6-5 and TRBJ2-5; 7 nucleotides align to TRBD1. V shed 5 bases, J shed 1 base, and the junction held 1 base outside the gene matches. Germline V gene lookup returns CDR1 MNHEY and CDR2 SVGAGI. The CDR3 is 13 amino acids. The CDR3 here is CASSRGLQETQYF. The CDR3 DNA follows: TGTGCCAGCAGTAGGGGGCTCCAAGAGACCCAGTACTTC.

V usage is TRBV18 and J usage is TRBJ1-1; 7 nucleotides align to TRBD1. The CDR3 is made up of 11 amino acids. J was trimmed by 8 bases and V by 4 bases; bases with no gene match: 1. CDR1 is KGHSH, CDR2 LQKENI, per germline. The CDR3 DNA sequence: TGTGCCAGCTCACTGGACAGGGAAGCTTTCTTT. Amino acid sequence: CASSLDREAFF. Using reference TRBV18 and TRBJ1-1 for the parts outside the CDR3, the full variable domain is NAGVMQNPRHLVRRRGQEARLRCSPMKGHSHVYWYRQLPEEGLKFMVYLQKENIIDESGMPKERFSAEFPKEGPSILRIQQVVRGDSAAYFCASSLDREAFFGQGTRLTVV.

The V and J genes are TRBV5-8 and TRBJ2-5, with TRBD2 identical over 8 bases. The germline CDR1 and CDR2 sequences are SGHTS and YDEGEE. The CDR3 loop spans 15 amino acids. Trimming at V came to 5 bases and at J to 4 bases, leaving 10 bases not matched to a gene. The CDR3 DNA is TGTGCCAGCAGGTCTGCTCTAGCGGGTCCAGAGACCCAGTACTTC. Its protein product is CASRSALAGPETQYF.

In this sample, this clone turned up once. V usage is TRBV11-2 and J usage is TRBJ2-6; TRBD1 matches at 7 bases. Losses at the gene ends were 8 bases for V and 0 bases for J; bases not matched to a gene: 4. This CDR3 has 15 amino acids. Germline values: CDR1 SGHAT, CDR2 FQNNGV. CDR3 loop: CASGTVISGANVLTF. CDR3 coding DNA: TGTGCCAGCGGGACAGTGATCTCTGGGGCCAACGTCCTGACTTTC.

The CDR3 DNA follows: TGCGCCAGCAGTGATCAAAACTCTGGAAACACCATATATTTT. Translated, it gives CASSDQNSGNTIYF. The V and J genes are TRBV10-2 and TRBJ1-3; D call uncertain. V was trimmed by 3 bases and J by 0 bases, leaving 6 bases between them. The CDR3 is 14 residues long. Germline values: CDR1 WSHSY, CDR2 SAAADI.